A selection of T cell receptor beta chains follows, all from one sample in a study of blood T cell repertoires in COVID-19. Profiled with immunoSEQ multiplex PCR; TCRdb holds only in-frame clones, not every one. The profile covers 240,000 or so clones, with approximately 85% appearing a single time and roughly an eighth taken by the ten largest. Sequenced material: peripheral blood. The receptors come from a man at least 80 years old with acute or convalescent COVID-19. Each CDR3 is given with its conserved first and last residue. A D gene is named only where the DNA matches it firmly. Size tells how often a clone was seen (once, few, many) or the class of an expanded clone, and some rows leave it out.

V gene,clone size,D gene,J gene,CDR3 DNA,CDR3 protein
TRBV7-2,.,.,TRBJ1-2,TGTGCCAGCAGCCGCGAGGGAGCCAAGGCCCACTATGGCTACACCTTC,CASSREGAKAHYGYTF
TRBV19,.,TRBD2,TRBJ2-3,TGTGCCAGTAGTATGACGGTTAGCGGGATGACAGATACGCAGTATTTT,CASSMTVSGMTDTQYF
TRBV5-8,.,TRBD2,TRBJ2-5,TGTGCCAGCCGGATTAGCGGGAGCCCCGATGGGGCCCAGTACTTC,CASRISGSPDGAQYF
TRBV11-2,.,TRBD1,TRBJ2-1,TGTGCCAGCAGCTTAATGGGACAGAACAATGAGCAGTTCTTC,CASSLMGQNNEQFF
TRBV7-9,.,.,TRBJ2-7,TGTGCCAGCAGCCTTAGCCAGACCTCCTACGAGCAGTACTTC,CASSLSQTSYEQYF
TRBV27,.,TRBD2,TRBJ2-3,TGTGCCAGCAGTTTGGCTCTAGCGGTGGGGGATACGCAGTATTTT,CASSLALAVGDTQYF
TRBV28,.,.,TRBJ1-1,TGTGCCAGCAGTGCCCAGGGCCGAACTGAAGCTTTCTTT,CASSAQGRTEAFF
TRBV4-1,.,.,TRBJ1-1,TGCGCCAGCAGCCCGCCCTTACAGGCATACGATTACACTGAAGCTTTCTTT,CASSPPLQAYDYTEAFF
TRBV18,.,TRBD2,TRBJ2-7,TGTGCCAGCTCACCGGACACTAGCGGGAGTTACGAGCAGTACTTC,CASSPDTSGSYEQYF
TRBV6-5,.,TRBD1,TRBJ1-2,TGTGCCAGCAGCCGCGACAGGGTGGGATCGAACGGCTACACCTTC,CASSRDRVGSNGYTF
TRBV7-2,.,TRBD2,TRBJ2-5,TGTGCCAGCAGCTTGACTAGCGGGGGCCCGGGGACCCAGTACTTC,CASSLTSGGPGTQYF
TRBV6-2/TRBV6-3,.,.,TRBJ1-1,TGTGCCAGCAGTTACCCCCTAAGGCGGAGCGCGAACACTGAAGCTTTCTTT,CASSYPLRRSANTEAFF
TRBV5-1,few,.,TRBJ2-2,TGCGCCAGCAGTGGAGGGGCTTCTACCACCGGGGAGCTGTTTTTT,CASSGGASTTGELFF
TRBV7-9,.,TRBD1,TRBJ1-2,TGTGCCAGCAGCTTAGGGGACAGTGGCTACACCTTC,CASSLGDSGYTF
TRBV28,few,.,TRBJ1-5,TGTGCCAGCAGTTCCGGCGGCCAGGGCCATCAGCCCCAGCATTTT,CASSSGGQGHQPQHF
TRBV18,.,TRBD1,TRBJ1-2,TGTGCCAGCTCACCACTCACAGGGGTGGTGAACTATGGCTACACCTTC,CASSPLTGVVNYGYTF
TRBV29-1,.,.,TRBJ1-4,TGCGGAGGGGGGGGCGCGAGTGAAAAACTGTTTTTT,CGGGGASEKLFF
TRBV5-1,.,TRBD2,TRBJ2-2,TGCGCCAGCAGCCCGCAGTGGCTAGCGGGGGGCGAAAACACCGGGGAGCTGTTTTTT,CASSPQWLAGGENTGELFF
TRBV5-4,.,TRBD1,TRBJ1-1,TGTGCCAGCAGCTTGGGACAGGGGGCGGTCAGGGCCACTGAAGCTTTCTTT,CASSLGQGAVRATEAFF
TRBV4-3,.,.,TRBJ1-5,TGCGCCAGCAGCCAAGGGCTGGGTAGCGAGCCCCAGCATTTT,CASSQGLGSEPQHF
TRBV28,.,TRBD1,TRBJ2-1,TGTGCCAGCAGCCCTTTGGACAGGGATGGGTATGAGCAGTTCTTC,CASSPLDRDGYEQFF
TRBV28,.,TRBD1,TRBJ1-6,TGTGCCAGCAATCCGGTGGGACAGGTACTCCACTTT,CASNPVGQVLHF
TRBV10-3,.,.,TRBJ2-7,TGTGCCATCAGAGCAGGAGGGATCTCCTACGAGCAGTACTTC,CAIRAGGISYEQYF
TRBV6-2/TRBV6-3,.,TRBD1,TRBJ1-1,TGTGCCAGCAGCCGCGGGACAGGAGGCGTAAGCACTGAAGCTTTCTTT,CASSRGTGGVSTEAFF
TRBV19,.,TRBD2,TRBJ2-3,TGTGCCAGTAGTATAGGCGGGGGGCGCGCAGATACGCAGTATTTT,CASSIGGGRADTQYF
TRBV6-5,.,TRBD1,TRBJ1-1,TGTGCCAGCAGTTACCGGACAGGGGAGACTGAAGCTTTCTTT,CASSYRTGETEAFF
TRBV10-3,.,TRBD1,TRBJ1-5,TGTGCCATCAGTGAGGGGACAGCAAATCAGCCCCAGCATTTT,CAISEGTANQPQHF
TRBV5-1,.,.,TRBJ1-1,TGCGCCAGCAGCCTGTCGGGTTGGCAGAACACTGAAGCTTTCTTT,CASSLSGWQNTEAFF
TRBV3-1/TRBV3-2,.,.,TRBJ2-5,TGTGCCAGCAGCCAAGAATCCGGGGGAGAGACCCAGTACTTC,CASSQESGGETQYF
TRBV23-1,.,.,TRBJ1-5,TGCGCCAGCAGTCAACAGGTCTATAGCAATCAGCCCCAGCATTTT,CASSQQVYSNQPQHF
TRBV6-5,.,TRBD1,TRBJ1-4,TGTGCCACACGGACAGGGCCTGGTGAAAAACTGTTTTTT,CATRTGPGEKLFF
TRBV15,.,.,TRBJ2-7,TGTGCCACAGGGAGTTCCTACGAGCAGTACTTC,CATGSSYEQYF
TRBV19,.,.,TRBJ1-5,TGTGCCAGTAGTATAGGAGGAATTGAGCCCCAGCATTTT,CASSIGGIEPQHF
TRBV6-5,.,.,TRBJ1-2,TGTGCCAGCAGCTTACAGCTACTTTATGGCTACACCTTC,CASSLQLLYGYTF
TRBV19,.,.,TRBJ1-3,TGTGCCAGCAGACAGGCCGGAAACACCATATATTTT,CASRQAGNTIYF
TRBV28,.,TRBD2,TRBJ2-5,TGTGCCAGCAGTTCTAGCGGGGGGACTCAAGAGACCCAGTACTTC,CASSSSGGTQETQYF
TRBV14,.,TRBD2,TRBJ2-1,TGTGCCAGCAGCCAATTGGGACGGGAGGGCAATGAGCAGTTCTTC,CASSQLGREGNEQFF
TRBV29-1,few,.,TRBJ1-2,TGCAGCGCCCTTGACTTGGCGGGCGGCTACACCTTC,CSALDLAGGYTF
TRBV20-1,.,.,TRBJ2-7,TGCAGTGGTACACGAAACCCCGAGCAGTACTTC,CSGTRNPEQYF
TRBV5-1,.,.,TRBJ2-3,TGCGCCAGCAGCCCCGGCGGCGGCCGCACAGATACGCAGTATTTT,CASSPGGGRTDTQYF
TRBV7-3,once,TRBD2,TRBJ2-2,TGTGCCAGCAGTTTACGACTAGCGAGCACCGGGGAGCTGTTTTTT,CASSLRLASTGELFF
TRBV20-1,.,.,TRBJ1-6,TGCAGTGCTAGTGTCCCAGGGGTAGGGGATTCACCCCTCCACTTT,CSASVPGVGDSPLHF
TRBV5-1,.,.,TRBJ1-3,TGCGCCAGCAGCTTGCGGGGGGCCGAAAACACCATATATTTT,CASSLRGAENTIYF